A selection of T cell receptor beta chains follows, all from one sample in a study of human T cells and chemical hapten exposure. MiXCR was run by TCRdb on the RACE reads, yielding one entry per CDR3 protein. Of fewer than 85,000 distinct CDR3 sequences listed, 10% were seen once; the top ten hold 2% to 2.5%. Sequencing was performed on whole blood, taken in connection with sensitization to the hapten diphenylcyclopropenone (DPC). The receptors here all came from a woman aged 30 to 39 with alopecia areata. Some clones in this sample may be carry-over from other donors' samples. Each CDR3 is given with its conserved first and last residue. D genes are given only for firm matches. Not every row has a clone size; where given, it reads once, few, many or a size class.

TGCAGTGCTAGGGCCCGGGCCCCGGAGACCCAGTACTTC CSARARAPETQYF TRBJ2-5 - TRBV20-1 many
TGTGCCAGTAGTATGATAAGGGAAAGCAATCAGCCCCAGCATTTT CASSMIRESNQPQHF TRBJ1-5 - TRBV19 many
TGTGCCAGCAGCCCAACCGACGGTAGTGGGGTGCGGGGCTACACCTTC CASSPTDGSGVRGYTF TRBJ1-2 - TRBV14 -
TGTGCCAGCAGTTTTGGGGGACCTGATCAGCCCCAGCATTTT CASSFGGPDQPQHF TRBJ1-5 - TRBV12-3/TRBV12-4 -
TGTGCCAGCAGCTATGCGGACAGGTACAATGAGCAGTTCTTC CASSYADRYNEQFF TRBJ2-1 TRBD1 TRBV11-3 many
TGTGCCAGCAGCCCGGGACTAGCGGGATTTGAGACCCAGTACTTC CASSPGLAGFETQYF TRBJ2-5 TRBD2 TRBV3-1 few
TGTGCCAGCAGTTCCCAAAATGAAGGGATACTGTTCTTC CASSSQNEGILFF TRBJ2-1 - TRBV12-3/TRBV12-4 many
TGTGCCAGCAGCTTAAGACAGGGTGGCGGCTACACCTTC CASSLRQGGGYTF TRBJ1-2 TRBD1 TRBV7-9 few
TGTGCCAGTAGTATGAAGGGGGCCGAGTACAATGAGCAGTTCTTC CASSMKGAEYNEQFF TRBJ2-1 TRBD1 TRBV19 few
TGTGCCATCAGTAGCGCCGGGGCTAAGAACACTGAAGCTTTCTTT CAISSAGAKNTEAFF TRBJ1-1 - TRBV10-3 many
TGTGCCAGCAGCACTCCGTGGGAGGGACAGCTAGATTCACCCCTCCACTTT CASSTPWEGQLDSPLHF TRBJ1-6 - TRBV21-1 many
TGTGCCAGTAGTGATCCAGCAGGACAGCCCCAGCATTTT CASSDPAGQPQHF TRBJ1-5 - TRBV19 many
TGTGCCAGCAGTTACGGCGTGAGGGGCTACGAGCAGTACTTC CASSYGVRGYEQYF TRBJ2-7 - TRBV6-5 -
TGTGCCAGCAGCTTATTAAATGGACAGGGGAAGGATGGCTACACCTTC CASSLLNGQGKDGYTF TRBJ1-2 TRBD1 TRBV7-9 few
TGTGCCAGCAGGGGGACAGGGGGCTACACTGAAGCTTTCTTT CASRGTGGYTEAFF TRBJ1-1 TRBD1 TRBV27 many
TGTGCCAGCAGCCAAGATATAGCGGGAGATGCATTTACGCAGTATTTT CASSQDIAGDAFTQYF TRBJ2-3 TRBD2 TRBV3-1 -
TGTGCCAGCAGCTTCTCTGACAGGGTCGGCACCGGGGAGCTGTTTTTT CASSFSDRVGTGELFF TRBJ2-2 TRBD1 TRBV5-5 few
TGTGCCAGCGCGGGGATCAACACAGATACGCAGTATTTT CASAGINTDTQYF TRBJ2-3 - TRBV28 many
TGCAGTGCTAGAGAGGCAGGTGGAAACACCATATATTTT CSAREAGGNTIYF TRBJ1-3 - TRBV20-1 -
TGTGCCAGCTCACCAGGAAGTCAGAACACTGAAGCTTTCTTT CASSPGSQNTEAFF TRBJ1-1 - TRBV18 many
TGCGCCAGCACCGATGGACAGGGATGGTCACCCCTCCACTTT CASTDGQGWSPLHF TRBJ1-6 TRBD1 TRBV5-1 -
TGTGCCAGCAGCGGACAGGCTCTCACAGATACGCAGTATTTT CASSGQALTDTQYF TRBJ2-3 TRBD1 TRBV2 many
TGTGCCAGCAGTTTAAGCGGACCCTACGAGCAGTACTTC CASSLSGPYEQYF TRBJ2-7 - TRBV6-2/TRBV6-3 many
TGTGCCAGCAGCCCGAGGACAGGGACAAGCACTGAAGCTTTCTTT CASSPRTGTSTEAFF TRBJ1-1 TRBD1 TRBV7-9 many
TGTGCCAGTACGGCGGGGCTCAACATTCAGTACTTC CASTAGLNIQYF TRBJ2-4 - TRBV19 few
TGCAGCGTTCTCAGGGAAAACACTGAAGCTTTCTTT CSVLRENTEAFF TRBJ1-1 - TRBV29-1 many
TGTGCCAGCTCCGGAGGGACAGGGGGACTCTCTGGAAACACCATATATTTT CASSGGTGGLSGNTIYF TRBJ1-3 TRBD1 TRBV27 -
TGCAGTGCTAGAGATCTCGTTTTGGAAGAGACCCAGTACTTC CSARDLVLEETQYF TRBJ2-5 - TRBV20-1 many
TGCGCCAGCAGCCAAGAACTCAGGTTCGGATCACCCCTCCACTTT CASSQELRFGSPLHF TRBJ1-6 - TRBV4-3 many
TGTGCCAGTTCCAGTTCGGGATGGTCTACGACGGGGCAGTACTTC CASSSSGWSTTGQYF TRBJ2-7 - TRBV28 -
TGCAGCGTTGCCCGGGACCGGCAAGAGACCCAGTACTTC CSVARDRQETQYF TRBJ2-5 - TRBV29-1 many
TGTGCCAGCAGCGTAGGGTCTAGCGGGATCCACACCGGGGAGCTGTTTTTT CASSVGSSGIHTGELFF TRBJ2-2 TRBD2 TRBV9 -
TGCAGTGCTGCCGGACAGGGACCCTCCAACTTCTTC CSAAGQGPSNFF TRBJ1-2 TRBD1 TRBV20-1 few
TGCAGTGCTAGATTTAGTCGGGGATCGGAGGAGCAGTACTTC CSARFSRGSEEQYF TRBJ2-7 - TRBV20-1 many
TGTGCCAGCTCCTTTCGGGCCGGGAATGAGCAGTTCTTC CASSFRAGNEQFF TRBJ2-1 - TRBV12-3/TRBV12-4 many
TGTGCCAGCAGTGGACAGGACGGAGAGACCCAGTACTTC CASSGQDGETQYF TRBJ2-5 TRBD1 TRBV12-3/TRBV12-4 -